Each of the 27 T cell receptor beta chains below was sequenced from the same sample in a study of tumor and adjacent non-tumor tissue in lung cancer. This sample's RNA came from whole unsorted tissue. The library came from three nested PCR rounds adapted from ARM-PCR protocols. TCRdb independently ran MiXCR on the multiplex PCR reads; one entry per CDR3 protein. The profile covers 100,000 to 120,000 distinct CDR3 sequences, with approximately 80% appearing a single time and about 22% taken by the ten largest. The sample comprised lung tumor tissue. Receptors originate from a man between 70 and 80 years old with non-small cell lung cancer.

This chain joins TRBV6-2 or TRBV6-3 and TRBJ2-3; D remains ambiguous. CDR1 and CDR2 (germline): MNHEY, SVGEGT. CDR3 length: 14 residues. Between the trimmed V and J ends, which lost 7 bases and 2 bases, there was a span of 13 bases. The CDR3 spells CASKDLTDTDTQYF. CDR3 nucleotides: TGTGCCAGCAAGGATCTGACGGACACAGATACGCAGTATTTT.

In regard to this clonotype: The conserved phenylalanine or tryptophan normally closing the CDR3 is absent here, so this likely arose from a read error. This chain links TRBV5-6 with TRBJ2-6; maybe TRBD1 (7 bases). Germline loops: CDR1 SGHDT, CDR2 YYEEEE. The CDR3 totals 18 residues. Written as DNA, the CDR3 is TGTGTCAGCAGCGCAAGACAGGGAGGCACCTCTGGGACCAACGTCCTGACTCTC. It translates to CVSSARQGGTSGTNVLTL.

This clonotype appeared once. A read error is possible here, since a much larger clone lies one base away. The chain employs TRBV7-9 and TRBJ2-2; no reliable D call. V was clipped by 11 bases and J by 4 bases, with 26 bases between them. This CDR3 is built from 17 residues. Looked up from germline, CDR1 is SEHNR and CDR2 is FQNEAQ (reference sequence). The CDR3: CAGPPNRRKISTGELFF. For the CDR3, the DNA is TGTGCCGGCCCGCCGAACAGACGGAAAATCAGCACCGGGGAGCTGTTTTTT.

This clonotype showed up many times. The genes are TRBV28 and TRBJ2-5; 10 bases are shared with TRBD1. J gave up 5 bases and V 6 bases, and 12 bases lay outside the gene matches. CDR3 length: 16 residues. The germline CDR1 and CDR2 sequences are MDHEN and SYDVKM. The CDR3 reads CASSSRDRGILETQYF. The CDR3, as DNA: TGTGCCAGCAGCAGCCGGGACAGGGGAATCTTGGAGACCCAGTACTTC.

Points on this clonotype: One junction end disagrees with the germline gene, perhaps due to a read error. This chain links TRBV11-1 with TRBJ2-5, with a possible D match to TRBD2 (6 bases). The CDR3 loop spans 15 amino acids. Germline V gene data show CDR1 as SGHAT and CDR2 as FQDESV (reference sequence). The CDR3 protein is CACRRSRTNQETQYF. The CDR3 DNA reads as TGTGCCTGCAGGCGGAGTAGGACTAATCAAGAGACCCAGTACTTC. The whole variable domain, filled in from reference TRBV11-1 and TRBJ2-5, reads EAEVAQSPRYKITEKSQAVAFWCDPISGHATLYWYRQILGQGPELLVQFQDESVVDDSQLPKDRFSAERLKGVDSTLKIQPAELGDSAMYLCACRRSRTNQETQYFGPGTRLLVL.

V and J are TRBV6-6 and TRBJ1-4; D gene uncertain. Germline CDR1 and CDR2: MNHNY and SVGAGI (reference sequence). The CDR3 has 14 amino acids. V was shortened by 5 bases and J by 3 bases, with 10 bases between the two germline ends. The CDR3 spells CASSLGWANEKLFF. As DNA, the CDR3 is TGTGCCAGCAGTCTGGGATGGGCTAATGAAAAACTGTTTTTT.

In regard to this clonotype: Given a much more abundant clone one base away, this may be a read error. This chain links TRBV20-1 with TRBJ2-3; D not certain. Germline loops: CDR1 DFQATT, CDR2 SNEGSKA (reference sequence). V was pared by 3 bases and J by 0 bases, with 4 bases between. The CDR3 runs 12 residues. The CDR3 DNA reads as TGCAGTGCTAGTGACAGCACAGATACGCAGTATTTT. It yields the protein CSASDSTDTQYF.

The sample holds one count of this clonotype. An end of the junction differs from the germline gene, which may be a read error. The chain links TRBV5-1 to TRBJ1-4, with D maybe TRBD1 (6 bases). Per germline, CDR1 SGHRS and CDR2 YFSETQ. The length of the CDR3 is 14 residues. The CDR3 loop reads CASNLLGAGEKLFF. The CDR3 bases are TGCGCCAGCAACTTGTTGGGGGCTGGAGAAAAATTGTTTTTT.

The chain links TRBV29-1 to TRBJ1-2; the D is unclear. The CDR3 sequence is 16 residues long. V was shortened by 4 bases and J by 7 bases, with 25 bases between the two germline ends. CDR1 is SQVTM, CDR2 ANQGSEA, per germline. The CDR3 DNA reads TGCAGCGTTGTCCCTCATCAATCCTCGGGAGAAGTTGGCTACACCTTC. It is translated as CSVVPHQSSGEVGYTF.

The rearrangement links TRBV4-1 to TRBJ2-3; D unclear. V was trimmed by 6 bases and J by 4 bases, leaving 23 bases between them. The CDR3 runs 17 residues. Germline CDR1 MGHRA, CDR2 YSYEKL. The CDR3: CASSPHHTSGDPDTQYF. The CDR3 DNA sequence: TGCGCCAGCAGTCCTCACCACACATCGGGTGACCCAGATACGCAGTATTTT.

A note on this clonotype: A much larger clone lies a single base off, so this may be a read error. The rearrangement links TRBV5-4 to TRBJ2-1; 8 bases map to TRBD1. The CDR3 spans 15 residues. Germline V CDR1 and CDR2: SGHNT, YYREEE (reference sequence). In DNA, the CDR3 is TGTGTCAGCAGCCGGGACAGGCATTATTACAATGAGCAGTTCTTC. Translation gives CVSSRDRHYYNEQFF.

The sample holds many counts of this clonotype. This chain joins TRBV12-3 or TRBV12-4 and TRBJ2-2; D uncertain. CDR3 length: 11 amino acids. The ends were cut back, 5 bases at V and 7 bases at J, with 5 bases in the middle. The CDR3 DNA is TGTGCCAGCAGTAGTCGCGGGGAGCTGTTTTTT. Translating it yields CASSSRGELFF.

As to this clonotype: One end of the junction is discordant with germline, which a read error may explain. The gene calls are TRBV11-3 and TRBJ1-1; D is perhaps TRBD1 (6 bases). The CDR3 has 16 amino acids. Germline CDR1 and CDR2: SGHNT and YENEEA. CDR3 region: CASSLMTGWMNSEAFF. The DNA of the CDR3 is TGTGCCAGCAGCTTAATGACAGGTTGGATGAACTCTGAAGCTTTCTTT.

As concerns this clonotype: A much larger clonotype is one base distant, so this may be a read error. The CDR3 spells CVSSRSGGQANEKLFF. The CDR3 region has the DNA TGTGTCAGCAGCCGATCAGGGGGCCAGGCTAATGAAAAACTGTTTTTT. The V call is TRBV28, the J call TRBJ1-4, with 8 nucleotides matching TRBD1. This CDR3 is 16 amino acids long. Germline V gene sequence: CDR1 MDHEN, CDR2 SYDVKM.

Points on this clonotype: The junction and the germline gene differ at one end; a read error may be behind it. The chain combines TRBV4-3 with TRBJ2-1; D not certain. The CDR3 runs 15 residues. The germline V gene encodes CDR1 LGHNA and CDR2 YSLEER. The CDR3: CASSHRPAHYSEQFF. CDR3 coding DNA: TGCGCCAGCAGCCACAGACCAGCACATTACAGTGAGCAGTTCTTC.

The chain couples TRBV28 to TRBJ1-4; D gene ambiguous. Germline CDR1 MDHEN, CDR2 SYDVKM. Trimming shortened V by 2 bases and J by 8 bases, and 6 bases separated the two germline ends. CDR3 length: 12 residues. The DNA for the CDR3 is TGTGCCAGCAGTTTAAGACTCGAAAAACTGTTTTTT. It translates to CASSLRLEKLFF.

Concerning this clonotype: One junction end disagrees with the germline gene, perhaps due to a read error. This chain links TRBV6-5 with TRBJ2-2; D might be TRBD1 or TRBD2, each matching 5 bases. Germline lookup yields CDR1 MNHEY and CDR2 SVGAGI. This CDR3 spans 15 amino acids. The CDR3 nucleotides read TGTGCCAGCGGCCTCCAAGGGGTGAACACCGGGGAGCTGTCTTTT. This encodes CASGLQGVNTGELSF.

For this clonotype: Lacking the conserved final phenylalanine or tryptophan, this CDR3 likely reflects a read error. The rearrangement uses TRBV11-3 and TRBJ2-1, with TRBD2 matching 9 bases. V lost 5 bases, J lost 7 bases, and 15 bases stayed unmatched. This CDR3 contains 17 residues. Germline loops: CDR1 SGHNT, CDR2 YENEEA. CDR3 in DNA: TGTGCCAGCAGCATAGGCCTCTTAGCGGGAGATAGAAATGAGCAGTTCCTC. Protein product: CASSIGLLAGDRNEQFL.

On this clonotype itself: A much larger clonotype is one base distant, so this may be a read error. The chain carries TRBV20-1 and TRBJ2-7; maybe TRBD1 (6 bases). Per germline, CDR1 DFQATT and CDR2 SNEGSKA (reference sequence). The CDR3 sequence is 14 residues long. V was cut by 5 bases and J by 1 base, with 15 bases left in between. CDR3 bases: TGCAGTGCTGACCGGGACATGGGGTCCTACGAGCAGTACTTC. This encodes CSADRDMGSYEQYF.

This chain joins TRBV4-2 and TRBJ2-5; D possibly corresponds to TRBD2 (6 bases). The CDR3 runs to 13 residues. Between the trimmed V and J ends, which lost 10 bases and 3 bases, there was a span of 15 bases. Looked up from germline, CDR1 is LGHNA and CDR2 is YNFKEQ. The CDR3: CANIQASEETQYF. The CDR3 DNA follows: TGTGCCAACATCCAAGCTAGCGAAGAGACCCAGTACTTC.

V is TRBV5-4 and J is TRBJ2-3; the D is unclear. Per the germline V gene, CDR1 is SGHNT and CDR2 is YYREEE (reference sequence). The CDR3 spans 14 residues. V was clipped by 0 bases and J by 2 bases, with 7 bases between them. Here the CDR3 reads CASSLAVYTDTQYF. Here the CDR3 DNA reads TGTGCCAGCAGCTTGGCGGTCTACACAGATACGCAGTATTTT.

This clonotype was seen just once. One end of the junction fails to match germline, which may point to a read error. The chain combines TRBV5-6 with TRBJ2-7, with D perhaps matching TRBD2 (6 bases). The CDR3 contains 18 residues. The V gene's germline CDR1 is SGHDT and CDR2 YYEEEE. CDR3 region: CASSPTLVGGLGNYEEYF. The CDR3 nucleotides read TGTGCCAGCAGCCCGACACTAGTGGGAGGCCTGGGTAACTACGAGGAGTACTTC.

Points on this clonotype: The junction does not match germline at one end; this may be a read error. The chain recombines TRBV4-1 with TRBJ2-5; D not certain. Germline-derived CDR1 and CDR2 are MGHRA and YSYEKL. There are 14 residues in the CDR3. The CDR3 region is CVSSQQCGQDSQYF. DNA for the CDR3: TGCGTCAGCAGCCAACAGTGTGGGCAAGATAGCCAGTACTTC.

CDR3: CSVGRQGSGDTQYF. Here the CDR3 DNA reads TGCAGCGTTGGCCGACAAGGTTCAGGGGATACGCAGTATTTT. This chain uses TRBV29-1 with TRBJ2-3, with a tentative D call TRBD1 (5 bases). Germline V gene sequence: CDR1 SQVTM, CDR2 ANQGSEA. The V and J ends lost 4 bases and 6 bases respectively, with 17 bases between them. This CDR3 has 14 amino acids.

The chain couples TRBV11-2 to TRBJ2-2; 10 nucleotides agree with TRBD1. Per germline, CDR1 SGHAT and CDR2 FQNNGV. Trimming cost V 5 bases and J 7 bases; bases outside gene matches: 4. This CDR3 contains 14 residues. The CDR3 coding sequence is TGTGCCAGCAGCATGACAGGGGGCAGCGGGGAGCTGTTTTTT. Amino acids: CASSMTGGSGELFF.

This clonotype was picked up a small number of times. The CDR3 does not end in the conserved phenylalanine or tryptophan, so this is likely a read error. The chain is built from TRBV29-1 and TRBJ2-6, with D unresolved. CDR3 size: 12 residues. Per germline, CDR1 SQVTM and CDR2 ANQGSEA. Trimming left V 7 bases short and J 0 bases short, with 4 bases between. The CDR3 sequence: CSAHSGANVLTI. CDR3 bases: TGCAGCGCTCACTCTGGGGCCAACGTCCTGACTATC.

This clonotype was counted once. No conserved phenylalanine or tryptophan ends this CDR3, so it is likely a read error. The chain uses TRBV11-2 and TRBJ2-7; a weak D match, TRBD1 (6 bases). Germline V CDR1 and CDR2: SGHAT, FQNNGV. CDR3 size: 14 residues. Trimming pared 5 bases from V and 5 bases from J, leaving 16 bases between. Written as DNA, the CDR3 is TGTGCCAGCAGCGGGGGCAGCATAAGCCACGAGCAGTACTTA. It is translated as CASSGGSISHEQYL.